This T cell receptor beta chain derives from a study of shared clonotypes between healthy human individuals. Notes on the study in general: Compared with clonotypes that all four donors shared, non-shared clonotypes had lower generation probabilities. Apart from blood, nothing was sampled; tissue repertoires likely differ.

CDR3 size: 18 residues. V was clipped by 1 base and J by 7 bases, with 28 bases between them. Looked up from germline, CDR1 is GTSNPN and CDR2 is SVGIG (reference sequence). Original analysis: As immunoSEQ supplied junction-only sequences (without quality scores), filtering differed. Produced via immunoSEQ multiplex PCR; TCRdb's table is partial and in-frame only. That table gives V, J and clone size, and the DNA gave D and trimming. The sample has roughly 1 million clones; roughly 80% are singletons. Notes on this clone: Its antigen is as yet unknown.

The sequenced sample consisted of memory CD4+ T cells sorted from blood. Specified subset: CD45RA-negative fraction. The chain recombines TRBV30 with TRBJ1-2; D is unclear. The sequence came from a man between 18 and 29 years old in good health. CDR3 DNA: TGTGCCTGGAGTGGCCGGAATTCCGGGATCTATTCTTTTATTGGCTACACCTTC. Encoded protein: CAWSGRNSGIYSFIGYTF.